This T cell receptor (beta chain) was sequenced during a study of early T cells in non-severe SARS-CoV-2 infection. About the research overall: Bulk RNA isolated from unsorted whole blood underwent sequencing; chains were not paired.

At least ten counts were recorded for this clonotype. Between the trimmed V and J ends, which lost 6 bases and 0 bases, there was a span of 6 bases. CDR3 length: 14 residues. Per the germline V gene, CDR1 is LNHDA and CDR2 is SQIVND (reference sequence). In TCRdb, the 5' RACE reads were re-called with MiXCR into one record per CDR3 protein. Here the sample spans tens of thousands of distinct CDR3 sequences, about 15% being singletons. This material consisted of whole blood, taken at baseline. The genes are TRBV19 and TRBJ2-6; D unclear. The receptor's source is an adult who was a healthcare worker with PCR-confirmed SARS-CoV-2 infection or an uninfected control (not recorded which). The CDR3 reads CASRKASGANVLTF. The CDR3 bases are TGTGCCAGTAGGAAAGCCTCTGGGGCCAACGTCCTGACTTTC.